What follows is one TCR beta chain and its context. The data derive from a study of blood T cell repertoires in COVID-19. Overall study context: From T cells, B-cell-depleted T cells, or PBMCs came the material, which was cDNA or gDNA.

Method: immunoSEQ multiplex PCR; TCRdb's copy keeps in-frame clones and lacks some. The data contain 150,000 to 200,000 clones, about four fifths of them singletons. Germline V gene lookup returns CDR1 SGHNT and CDR2 YYREEE (reference sequence). The CDR3 covers 16 residues. The ends lost 4 bases at V and 5 bases at J; junction bases unmatched: 6. This receptor was identified in a woman aged 60-75 years with COVID-19, enrolled during active disease. The sequencing sample was made of peripheral blood. The chain is built from TRBV5-4 and TRBJ2-1; 13 positions agree with TRBD2. DNA for the CDR3: TGTGCCAGCAGCATTCCGGGACTAGCGGGACACAATGAGCAGTTCTTC. Protein product: CASSIPGLAGHNEQFF.